The clone carrying this T cell receptor (beta chain) was seen a few times. Its matching antigen is unknown. TCR alpha and TCR beta cDNA libraries with sample barcodes and UMIs came from 5'RACE using constant-segment primers. TCRdb redid the calling of the 5' RACE reads with MiXCR, one entry per CDR3 protein. The sample records approximately 440,000 distinct CDR3 sequences, around 19% being singletons. This sample is part of a study of T-cell memory formation after mild COVID-19. Study-wide background: TCR clusters were mostly donor specific. The study, taken as a whole, reports: Clones which contracted sat mainly in CM and EM if CD4+, and in EMRA if CD8+. Cross-reactive memory apparently joined, as some responding clones appeared in pre-infection memory.

J gave up 4 bases and V 2 bases, and 6 bases lay outside the gene matches. The CDR3 spans 15 residues. Germline CDR1 reads SGHVS; CDR2 reads FQNEAQ. The origin of this receptor is an adult woman who had mild COVID-19 (a few samples of this study predate the infection). Cell type and time point are not known. This chain joins TRBV7-8 and TRBJ2-5, with TRBD2 matching over 8 bases. The sample was PBMCs or a T cell subset sorted from them (not recorded which). In DNA form, the CDR3 reads TGTGCCAGCAGCTTACAGCGGGGGACTCGAGAGACCCAGTACTTC. Residues: CASSLQRGTRETQYF. The full variable domain, in which reference TRBV7-8 and TRBJ2-5 provide the parts outside the CDR3, is GAGVSQSPRYKVAKRGQDVALRCDPISGHVSLFWYQQALGQGPEFLTYFQNEAQLDKSGLPSDRFFAERPEGSVSTLKIQRTQQEDSAVYLCASSLQRGTRETQYFGPGTRLLVL.